This entry lists 13 T cell receptor beta chains sequenced from one sample in a study of early T cells in non-severe SARS-CoV-2 infection. TCRdb re-derived calls from the 5' RACE reads in MiXCR, one entry per CDR3 protein. The table lists tens of thousands of distinct CDR3 sequences, about a tenth of them singletons. The sample was whole blood. The receptors shown here come from an adult who was a healthcare worker with PCR-confirmed SARS-CoV-2 infection or an uninfected control (not recorded which).

The V and J genes are TRBV7-9 and TRBJ2-5; TRBD1 might be the D (5 bases). The CDR3 runs to 15 residues. The germline CDR1 and CDR2 sequences are SEHNR and FQNEAQ (reference sequence). The germline V and J ends were trimmed by 1 base and 5 bases, with 14 bases remaining between them. The CDR3 coding sequence is TGTGCCAGCAGCTTAGGGGGCGTCCTGGCCGAGACCCAGTACTTC. It codes for CASSLGGVLAETQYF.

This clonotype came up many times. This chain connects TRBV4-2 to TRBJ2-6; 7 positions match TRBD1. The CDR3 has 18 amino acids. CDR1 and CDR2 from the germline V gene are LGHNA and YNFKEQ. V trimming: 3 bases; J trimming: 3 bases; junction bases outside the gene matches: 11. The DNA of the CDR3 is TGTGCCAGCAGCCAGATCACAGGGGTCACCTATGGGGCCAACGTCCTGACTTTC. Its protein is CASSQITGVTYGANVLTF.

The chain recombines TRBV6-1 with TRBJ1-1, with a weak D call TRBD1 (5 bases). Trimming pared 1 base from V and 4 bases from J, leaving 13 bases between. The CDR3 covers 15 residues. Germline V gives CDR1 MNHNS, CDR2 SASEGT. The CDR3 coding sequence is TGTGCCAGCAGTGAAGGTGGGGCAGGGCGCACTGAAGCTTTCTTT. Protein product: CASSEGGAGRTEAFF.

This clonotype was counted at least ten times. The genes are TRBV18 and TRBJ2-3; 8 bases fit TRBD1. The CDR3 has 15 residues. The germline V gene has CDR1 KGHSH and CDR2 LQKENI. The V gene end was trimmed by 3 bases and the J gene end by 4 bases; junction bases not matched to a gene: 6. The CDR3 bases are TGTGCCAGCTCACCCATGACAGGGGCATCAGATACGCAGTATTTT. Amino acid sequence: CASSPMTGASDTQYF.

The V call is TRBV6-2 or TRBV6-3, the J call TRBJ1-5; no clear D. The CDR3 consists of 12 residues. Germline values: CDR1 MNHEY, CDR2 SVGEGT. The germline V and J ends were trimmed by 5 bases and 6 bases, with 8 bases remaining between them. This CDR3 is CASSILAQPQHF. DNA of the CDR3: TGTGCCAGCAGTATTCTGGCTCAGCCCCAGCATTTT.

V is TRBV18 and J is TRBJ1-2; D is perhaps TRBD1 (5 bases). This CDR3 region has 16 residues. V dropped 3 bases and J dropped 2 bases, with 16 bases sitting between them. In germline, CDR1 is KGHSH, CDR2 LQKENI. CDR3 nucleotides: TGTGCCAGCTCACCTCTGACAGACCGGCGAAACTATGGCTACACCTTC. This translates into CASSPLTDRRNYGYTF. The variable domain in full, completed from reference TRBV18 and TRBJ1-2, reads NAGVMQNPRHLVRRRGQEARLRCSPMKGHSHVYWYRQLPEEGLKFMVYLQKENIIDESGMPKERFSAEFPKEGPSILRIQQVVRGDSAAYFCASSPLTDRRNYGYTFGSGTRLTVV.

There are a few counts of this clonotype. The chain links TRBV6-6 to TRBJ2-7; possibly TRBD2 for D (6 bases). The CDR3 length is 14 residues. The germline gives CDR1 MNHNY, CDR2 SVGAGI (reference sequence). V was pared by 6 bases and J by 7 bases, with 19 bases between. The CDR3 sequence: CASSERYSGREQYF. The CDR3 DNA follows: TGTGCCAGCAGCGAGAGGTATTCTGGGAGGGAGCAGTACTTC.

The V and J genes are TRBV5-1 and TRBJ2-3; 9 bases are shared with TRBD1. Germline CDR1 and CDR2: SGHRS and YFSETQ. The CDR3 consists of 15 residues. The ends lost 1 base at V and 5 bases at J; junction bases unmatched: 5. The CDR3 DNA reads as TGCGCCAGCAGCTTGTACAGGGGGCGCGTAGATACGCAGTATTTT. Translation: CASSLYRGRVDTQYF. Using reference TRBV5-1 and TRBJ2-3 for the parts outside the CDR3, the full variable domain is KAGVTQTPRYLIKTRGQQVTLSCSPISGHRSVSWYQQTPGQGLQFLFEYFSETQRNKGNFPGRFSGRQFSNSRSEMNVSTLELGDSALYLCASSLYRGRVDTQYFGPGTRLTVL.

This clonotype occurred many times. V gene TRBV12-3 or TRBV12-4 combines with J gene TRBJ1-2; D unresolved. V lost 1 base and J 8 bases, leaving 5 bases between the germline ends. CDR3 length: 11 residues. The CDR3 here is CASSLGNGYTF. CDR3 in DNA: TGTGCCAGCAGTTTAGGCAACGGCTACACCTTC.

The chain recombines TRBV12-3 or TRBV12-4 with TRBJ1-1, with D unclear. CDR3 length equals 12 residues. Trimming shortened V by 5 bases and J by 5 bases, and 9 bases separated the two germline ends. The CDR3 region has the DNA TGTGCCAGCAGTGGACGGCCTACTGAAGCTTTCTTT. This encodes CASSGRPTEAFF.

In this sample, this clonotype turned up a few times. The chain links TRBV7-9 to TRBJ2-7; 9 bases line up with TRBD1. Germline assignment: CDR1 SEHNR and CDR2 FQNEAQ (reference sequence). This CDR3 is 14 amino acids long. J lost 4 bases, V lost 2 bases, and 3 bases had no gene match. CDR3 protein: CASSLWDRDYEQYF. CDR3 DNA sequence: TGTGCCAGCAGCTTATGGGACAGGGATTACGAGCAGTACTTC.

As for this clonotype: The junction and the germline gene differ at one end; a read error may be behind it. The CDR3 DNA reads as TGTGCCAGCAGCCCCATGGGAGTTTTTACTGGGAACACCATATATTTT. Protein sequence: CASSPMGVFTGNTIYF. V and J are TRBV7-2 and TRBJ1-3; D is uncertain. The CDR3 runs 16 residues. Per germline, CDR1 SGHTA and CDR2 FQGNSA.

This clonotype appeared a few times. The chain couples TRBV20-1 to TRBJ2-1; no firm D call. The V end lost 4 bases, the J end lost 0 bases, and 7 bases lay between the germline ends. CDR1 DFQATT and CDR2 SNEGSKA come from the germline V gene (reference sequence). This CDR3 has 13 residues. This CDR3 reads CSAKGRSYNEQFF. The CDR3 region has the DNA TGCAGTGCTAAAGGCCGCTCCTACAATGAGCAGTTCTTC.